What follows are 18 T cell receptor beta chains derived from one specimen sequenced in a study of regulatory T cells in long-lasting Graves disease. Through Arm-PCR of CDR3 regions and iRepertoire HTBI primers, TCR beta libraries were built. One entry per CDR3 protein, called by TCRdb with MiXCR from the multiplex PCR reads. The table lists about 430,000 distinct CDR3 sequences, 21% of them singletons. Stated time point: persistent/refractory GD, antithyroid drugs over 5 years with positive TRAb. RNA isolated from PBMCs was used to make the TCR library. The material was peripheral blood mononuclear cells (PBMCs), obtained when the disease was refractory, from a patient treated with antithyroid drugs. The source of these receptors is a female donor with Graves disease.

Ten or more counts support this clonotype. V gene TRBV27 combines with J gene TRBJ1-5; D possibly corresponds to TRBD1 (5 bases). Germline CDR1 MNHEY, CDR2 SMNVEV (reference sequence). With 1 base removed from V and 2 bases from J, the gap between germline ends came to 12 bases. The CDR3 is 16 amino acids. CDR3 loop: CASSLFWQGGNQPQHF. As DNA, the CDR3 is TGTGCCAGCAGTTTATTCTGGCAGGGCGGCAATCAGCCCCAGCATTTT.

This clonotype appeared a few times. The rearrangement uses TRBV10-3 and TRBJ2-7; 8 bases map to TRBD2. The CDR3 runs to 15 residues. The V gene's germline CDR1 is ENHRY and CDR2 SYGVKD. With 3 bases clipped from V and 1 base from J, the junction kept 5 bases outside the gene matches. This CDR3 reads CAISDRSGGSYEQYF. As DNA, the CDR3 is TGTGCCATCAGTGATCGGAGCGGGGGATCCTACGAGCAGTACTTC.

At least ten counts were recorded for this clonotype. The J gene is TRBJ2-7, the V gene TRBV28; 7 nucleotides match TRBD2. The CDR3 contains 15 residues. With V trimmed by 3 bases and J by 0 bases, 5 bases remained unmatched. Per the germline V gene, CDR1 is MDHEN and CDR2 is SYDVKM. CDR3: CASSFSAGDSYEQYF. The CDR3 nucleotides are TGTGCCAGCAGTTTTTCGGCGGGGGACTCCTACGAGCAGTACTTC.

The table lists this clonotype with a count of one. This could be a read error, since a much larger clone is one nucleotide away. This chain joins TRBV27 and TRBJ2-7; tentatively, D is TRBD2 (5 bases). CDR3 length: 14 amino acids. CDR1 and CDR2 from the germline V gene are MNHEY and SMNVEV (reference sequence). The V end lost 4 bases, the J end lost 9 bases, and 19 bases lay between the germline ends. The CDR3 nucleotides are TGTGCCAGCAGTTCTGTGGACGGCATTCGGGGGCAGTACTTC. Protein sequence: CASSSVDGIRGQYF.

This clonotype occurred a few times. The chain recombines TRBV15 with TRBJ2-1; TRBD2 matches at 11 bases. The CDR3 has 15 residues. CDR1 is LNHNV and CDR2 is YYDKDF in the germline V gene (reference sequence). V shed 3 bases and J 12 bases; nucleotides not matched to a gene: 10. The CDR3 nucleotides are TGTGCCACCAGCAGTCCGGTACTAGCGGGAGAATCGCAGTTCTTC. The encoded protein is CATSSPVLAGESQFF. The variable domain in full, with the rest retrieved from reference TRBV15 and TRBJ2-1, is DAMVIQNPRYQVTQFGKPVTLSCSQTLNHNVMYWYQQKSSQAPKLLFHYYDKDFNNEADTPDNFQSRRPNTSFCFLDIRSPGLGDTAMYLCATSSPVLAGESQFFGPGTRLTVL.

This clonotype turned up a few times. The chain employs TRBV10-3 and TRBJ2-7, with D tentatively TRBD2 (5 bases). V was shortened by 4 bases and J by 0 bases, with 7 bases between the two germline ends. This CDR3 has 13 amino acids. Germline-derived CDR1 and CDR2 are ENHRY and SYGVKD. The CDR3 region is CAISVGSSYEQYF. CDR3 DNA: TGTGCCATCAGTGTGGGGAGCTCCTACGAGCAGTACTTC.

The sample holds many counts of this clonotype. The CDR3 DNA is TGTGCCAGCACTGACACACTGGGGCGGGAAAAACTGTTTTTT. Protein sequence: CASTDTLGREKLFF. The chain links TRBV28 to TRBJ1-4; perhaps TRBD1 as D (5 bases). CDR1 MDHEN and CDR2 SYDVKM come from the germline V gene. This CDR3 has 14 residues. With 7 bases removed from V and 8 bases from J, the gap between germline ends came to 17 bases. The full variable domain, with the rest looked up from reference TRBV28 and TRBJ1-4, is DVKVTQSSRYLVKRTGEKVFLECVQDMDHENMFWYRQDPGLGLRLIYFSYDVKMKEKGDIPEGYSVSREKKERFSLILESASTNQTSMYLCASTDTLGREKLFFGSGTQLSVL.

This clonotype appeared a few times. The rearrangement links TRBV4-1 to TRBJ1-1; D is unresolved. V gave up 0 bases and J gave up 8 bases, with 10 bases separating them. CDR1 is MGHRA, CDR2 YSYEKL, per germline. The CDR3 sequence is 13 residues long. CDR3 nucleotide sequence: TGCGCCAGCAGCCAAGACAGGATCGGAGAAGCTTTCTTT. This gives the protein CASSQDRIGEAFF.

This chain connects TRBV4-1 to TRBJ1-3; D is uncertain. Germline V gives CDR1 MGHRA, CDR2 YSYEKL. The CDR3 runs 16 residues. Trimming removed 1 base from V and 0 bases from J, with 10 bases in between. Here the CDR3 reads CASSQGYGNSGNTIYF. In nucleotides, the CDR3 is TGCGCCAGCAGCCAAGGTTATGGGAACTCTGGAAACACCATATATTTT.

This clonotype has ten or more counts. This chain uses TRBV28 with TRBJ2-6, with D possibly being TRBD2 (5 bases). Trimming removed 4 bases at V and 2 bases at J, with 9 bases between. CDR1 is MDHEN, CDR2 SYDVKM, per germline. The CDR3 spans 15 residues. This CDR3 reads CASSSTIAGANVLTF. CDR3 bases: TGTGCCAGCAGTTCGACTATTGCTGGGGCCAACGTCCTGACTTTC.

This clonotype was observed at least ten times. CDR3 protein: CASRDGTSRGELFF. CDR3 sequence (DNA): TGTGCCAGCAGAGACGGGACTAGCCGCGGGGAGCTGTTTTTT. The chain combines TRBV28 with TRBJ2-2; 9 bases agree with TRBD2. CDR3 length: 14 residues. In germline, CDR1 is MDHEN, CDR2 SYDVKM. The V and J ends lost 6 bases and 7 bases, in that order; junction bases with no gene match: 6.

This clonotype came up many times. V usage is TRBV6-5 and J usage is TRBJ2-7; 7 nucleotides line up with TRBD1. V shed 0 bases, J shed 0 bases, and the junction held 8 bases outside the gene matches. Looked up from germline, CDR1 is MNHEY and CDR2 is SVGAGI. This CDR3 spans 17 amino acids. The DNA of the CDR3 is TGTGCCAGCAGTTACTCCCCTTGGACAGGAAGCTCCTACGAGCAGTACTTC. This gives the protein CASSYSPWTGSSYEQYF.

At least ten counts were recorded for this clonotype. The chain recombines TRBV2 with TRBJ2-5; no clear D. CDR3 length equals 12 residues. The V gene lost 4 bases and the J gene lost 2 bases, with 5 bases spanning the gap. Germline CDR1 SNHLY, CDR2 FYNNEI. The CDR3 nucleotides read TGTGCCAGCAGTGTGCTGCAAGAGACCCAGTACTTC. It codes for CASSVLQETQYF.

Note on this clonotype: A much larger clone differs from this one at a single base, so this may be a read error. The missing conserved phenylalanine or tryptophan at the end of this CDR3 makes a read error likely. V and J are TRBV7-9 and TRBJ2-7; D might be TRBD1 (5 bases). The CDR3 runs to 13 residues. Germline assignment: CDR1 SEHNR and CDR2 FQNEAQ (reference sequence). Deletions cut 5 bases from V and 0 bases from J, with 8 bases between. In nucleotides, the CDR3 is TGTGCCAGCAGCAAGGACAACTCCTACGAGCAGTACCTC. The encoded protein is CASSKDNSYEQYL.

This clonotype was counted many times. This rearrangement joins TRBV7-2 to TRBJ1-2, with TRBD1 matching 11 bases. CDR1 SGHTA and CDR2 FQGNSA come from the germline V gene. The CDR3 is 15 amino acids. Trimming took 3 bases from V and 8 from J; bases not matched to a gene: 8. CDR3 sequence: CASSFKGQGAHGYTF. The CDR3 bases are TGTGCCAGCAGCTTCAAAGGACAGGGGGCACACGGCTACACCTTC.

This clonotype was recorded at least ten times. The gene calls are TRBV6-5 and TRBJ2-7; 11 bases align to TRBD1. Germline V gives CDR1 MNHEY, CDR2 SVGAGI. The length of the CDR3 is 16 residues. V dropped 2 bases and J dropped 1; count of bases not matched to a gene: 4. The CDR3 sequence is CASSYTGQGGSYEQYF. CDR3 DNA: TGTGCCAGCAGTTACACGGGACAGGGGGGGTCCTACGAGCAGTACTTC.

This clonotype came up a few times. The chain has TRBV5-1 and TRBJ2-2; TRBD2 agrees at 14 bases. Germline trimming cut 4 bases from V and 3 bases from J; bases unmatched to any gene: 5. This CDR3 contains 17 residues. Germline V gives CDR1 SGHRS, CDR2 YFSETQ. DNA for the CDR3: TGCGCCAGCAGCGCCCCGGGACTAGCGGGAGACACCGGGGAGCTGTTTTTT. Translated, it gives CASSAPGLAGDTGELFF.

Points on this clonotype: Possible read error: a much larger clone is one base away. This chain links TRBV13 with TRBJ2-5; 7 nucleotides line up with TRBD2. The junction had 7 bases not matched to a gene; V was cut back by 2 bases and J by 7 bases. The length of the CDR3 is 14 residues. Germline CDR1 and CDR2: PRHDT and FYEKMQ (reference sequence). CDR3 protein: CASSLSGEGGTQYF. In DNA, the CDR3 is TGTGCCAGCAGCTTAAGCGGGGAGGGAGGGACCCAGTACTTC. Full variable domain (missing parts from reference TRBV13 and TRBJ2-5): AAGVIQSPRHLIKEKRETATLKCYPIPRHDTVYWYQQGPGQDPQFLISFYEKMQSDKGSIPDRFSAQQFSDYHSELNMSSLELGDSALYFCASSLSGEGGTQYFGPGTRLLVL.